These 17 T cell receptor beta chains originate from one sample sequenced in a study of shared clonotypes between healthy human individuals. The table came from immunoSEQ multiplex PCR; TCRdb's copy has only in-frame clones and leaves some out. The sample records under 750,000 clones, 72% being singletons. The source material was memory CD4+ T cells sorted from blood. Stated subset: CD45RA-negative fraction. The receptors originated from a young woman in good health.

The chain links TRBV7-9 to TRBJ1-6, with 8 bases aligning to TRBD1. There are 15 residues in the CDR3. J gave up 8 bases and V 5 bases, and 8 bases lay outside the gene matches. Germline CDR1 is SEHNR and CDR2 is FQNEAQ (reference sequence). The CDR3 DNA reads TGTGCCAGCAGCCTCCGGGACAGGATTGATTCACCCCTCCACTTT. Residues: CASSLRDRIDSPLHF.

CDR3 sequence reads: CASSPSGDRAQPGYF. The CDR3 DNA sequence: TGTGCCAGCTCCCCGTCTGGGGACAGGGCTCAACCTGGGTACTTC. The rearrangement uses TRBV18 and TRBJ2-7; 9 nucleotides line up with TRBD1. Germline V gene sequence: CDR1 KGHSH, CDR2 LQKENI. V lost 6 bases and J lost 12; bases outside the gene matches: 18. CDR3 length: 15 residues.

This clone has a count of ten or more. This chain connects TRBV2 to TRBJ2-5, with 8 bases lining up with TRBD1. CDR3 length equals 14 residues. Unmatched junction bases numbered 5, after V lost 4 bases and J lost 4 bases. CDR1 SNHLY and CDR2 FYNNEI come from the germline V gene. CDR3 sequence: CASSGQGIGETQYF. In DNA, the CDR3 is TGTGCCAGCAGTGGACAGGGGATCGGAGAGACCCAGTACTTC.

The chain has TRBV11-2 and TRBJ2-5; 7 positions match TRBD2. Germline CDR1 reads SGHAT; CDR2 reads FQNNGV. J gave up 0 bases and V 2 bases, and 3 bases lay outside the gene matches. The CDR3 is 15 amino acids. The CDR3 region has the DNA TGTGCCAGCAGCTTACGAGCGGGGTACCAAGAGACCCAGTACTTC. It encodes CASSLRAGYQETQYF.

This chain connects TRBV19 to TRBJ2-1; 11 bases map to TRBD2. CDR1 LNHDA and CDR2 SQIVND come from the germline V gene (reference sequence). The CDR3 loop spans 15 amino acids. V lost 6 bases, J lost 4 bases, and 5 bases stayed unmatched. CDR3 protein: CASRTGTSGYNEQFF. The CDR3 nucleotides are TGTGCCAGTAGGACCGGGACTAGCGGATACAATGAGCAGTTCTTC.

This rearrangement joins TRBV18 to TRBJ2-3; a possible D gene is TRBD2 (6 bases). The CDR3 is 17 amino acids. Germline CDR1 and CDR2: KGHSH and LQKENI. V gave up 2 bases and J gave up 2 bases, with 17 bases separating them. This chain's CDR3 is CASSPGLKGLHTDTQYF. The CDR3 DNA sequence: TGTGCCAGCTCACCAGGTCTAAAGGGACTTCACACAGATACGCAGTATTTT.

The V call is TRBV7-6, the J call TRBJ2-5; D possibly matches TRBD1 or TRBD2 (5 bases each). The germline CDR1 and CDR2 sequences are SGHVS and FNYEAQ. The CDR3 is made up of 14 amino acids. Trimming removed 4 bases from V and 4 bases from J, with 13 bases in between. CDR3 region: CASSWAGARETQYF. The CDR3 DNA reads TGTGCCAGCAGCTGGGCCGGGGCGAGAGAGACCCAGTACTTC.

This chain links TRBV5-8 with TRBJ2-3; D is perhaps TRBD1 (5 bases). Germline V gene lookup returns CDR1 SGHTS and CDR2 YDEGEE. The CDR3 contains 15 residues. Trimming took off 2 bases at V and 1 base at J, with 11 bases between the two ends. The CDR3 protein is CASSFVQGGTDTQYF. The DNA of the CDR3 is TGTGCCAGCAGCTTCGTCCAGGGTGGCACAGATACGCAGTATTTT.

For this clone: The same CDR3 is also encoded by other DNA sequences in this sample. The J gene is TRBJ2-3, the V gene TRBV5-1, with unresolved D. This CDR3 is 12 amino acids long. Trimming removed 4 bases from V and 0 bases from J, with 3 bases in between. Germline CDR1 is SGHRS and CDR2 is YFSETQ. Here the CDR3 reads CASSPSTDTQYF. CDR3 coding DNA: TGCGCCAGCAGCCCCAGCACAGATACGCAGTATTTT.

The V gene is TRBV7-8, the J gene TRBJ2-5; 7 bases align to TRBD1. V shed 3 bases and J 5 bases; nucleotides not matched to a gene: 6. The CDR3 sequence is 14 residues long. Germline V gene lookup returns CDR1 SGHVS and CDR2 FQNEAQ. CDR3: CASSFLTGLETQYF. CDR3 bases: TGTGCCAGCAGCTTCCTGACAGGGCTTGAGACCCAGTACTTC.

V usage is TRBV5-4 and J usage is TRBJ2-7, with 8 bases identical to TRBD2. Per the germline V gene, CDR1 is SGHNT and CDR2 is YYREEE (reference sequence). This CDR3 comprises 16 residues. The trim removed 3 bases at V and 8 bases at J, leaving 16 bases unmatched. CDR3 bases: TGTGCCAGCAGCTCCGGGACCAGCGGGAGCGGGAAAAAGCAGTACTTC. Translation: CASSSGTSGSGKKQYF. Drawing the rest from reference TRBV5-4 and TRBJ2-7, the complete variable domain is ETGVTQSPTHLIKTRGQQVTLRCSSQSGHNTVSWYQQALGQGPQFIFQYYREEENGRGNFPPRFSGLQFPNYSSELNVNALELDDSALYLCASSSGTSGSGKKQYFGPGTRLTVT.

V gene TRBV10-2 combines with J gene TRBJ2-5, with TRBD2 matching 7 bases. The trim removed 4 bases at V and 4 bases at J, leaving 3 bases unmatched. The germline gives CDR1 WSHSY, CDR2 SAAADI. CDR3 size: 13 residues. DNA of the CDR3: TGCGCCAGCAGTGTATTAGCGGGAGAGACCCAGTACTTC. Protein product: CASSVLAGETQYF.

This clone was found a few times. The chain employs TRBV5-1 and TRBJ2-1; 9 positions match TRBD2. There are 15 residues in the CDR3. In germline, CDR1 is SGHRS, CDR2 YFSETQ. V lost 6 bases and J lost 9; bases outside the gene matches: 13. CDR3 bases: TGCGCCAGCAATAACGGCGGGAGGGTCGAGAGTGAGCAGTTCTTC. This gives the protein CASNNGGRVESEQFF.

CDR3 sequence reads: CASSSSNSNYGYTF. Written as DNA, the CDR3 is TGTGCCAGCAGCTCCTCGAACTCTAACTATGGCTACACCTTC. This chain joins TRBV4-2 and TRBJ1-2; no firm D call. Germline V CDR1 and CDR2: LGHNA, YNFKEQ. The CDR3 extends over 14 amino acids. Between the trimmed V and J ends, which lost 5 bases and 0 bases, there was a span of 10 bases.

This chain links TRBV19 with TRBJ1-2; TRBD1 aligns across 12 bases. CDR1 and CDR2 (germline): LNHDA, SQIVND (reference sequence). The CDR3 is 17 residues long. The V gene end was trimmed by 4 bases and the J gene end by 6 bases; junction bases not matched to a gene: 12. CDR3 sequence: CASSTPGQGAVGNGYTF. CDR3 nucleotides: TGTGCCAGTAGTACACCGGGACAGGGGGCTGTTGGAAATGGCTACACCTTC.

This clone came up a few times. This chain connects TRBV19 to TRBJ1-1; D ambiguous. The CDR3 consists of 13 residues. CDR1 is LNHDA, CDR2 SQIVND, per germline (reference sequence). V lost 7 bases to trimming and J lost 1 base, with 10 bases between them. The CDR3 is CASKVGGNTEAFF. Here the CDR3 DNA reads TGTGCCAGTAAAGTGGGCGGGAACACTGAAGCTTTCTTT.

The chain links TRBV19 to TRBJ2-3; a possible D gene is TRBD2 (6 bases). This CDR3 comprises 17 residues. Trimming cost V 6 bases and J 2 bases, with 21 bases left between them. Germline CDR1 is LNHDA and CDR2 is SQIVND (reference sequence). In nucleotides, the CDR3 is TGTGCCAGTAGCAAATCTGGAAGAGCGGGCCCCACAGATACGCAGTATTTT. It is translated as CASSKSGRAGPTDTQYF. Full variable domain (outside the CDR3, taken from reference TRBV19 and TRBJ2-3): DGGITQSPKYLFRKEGQNVTLSCEQNLNHDAMYWYRQDPGQGLRLIYYSQIVNDFQKGDIAEGYSVSREKKESFPLTVTSAQKNPTAFYLCASSKSGRAGPTDTQYFGPGTRLTVL.